The clone carrying this T cell receptor (beta chain) was counted a single time. As yet, its antigen is unknown. This entry belongs to a study of cytomegalovirus exposure and HLA in healthy donors. Trimming removed 3 bases from V and 4 bases from J; junction bases left unmatched: 3. Germline lookup yields CDR1 PRHDT and CDR2 FYEKMQ (reference sequence). This CDR3 has 14 residues. PCR employed 60 Vbeta and 13 Jbeta primers. Sequencing was performed with immunoSEQ multiplex PCR; in TCRdb, only in-frame clones are kept and a portion is missing. The table shows roughly 150,000 clones, with over 60% occurring only once. Whole-study results and caveats: It was about 150 TCR beta chains that were listed as cytomegalovirus-associated. DRB1 showed the most TCR associations and HLA-C the fewest in a later analysis, as rates varied by HLA locus. An analysis done earlier found most TCR beta V segments productive about 87% or about 30% of the time. Analysis performed later showed TCR beta chains linked to HLA being more clonally expanded than equally common others.

The sequence came from a woman aged 25 to 39 in good health and CMV-seronegative. Source material: PBMCs. This chain connects TRBV13 to TRBJ2-3, with 8 nucleotides matching TRBD1. The CDR3 loop reads CASSLDRVPDTQYF. DNA of the CDR3: TGTGCCAGCAGCTTGGACAGGGTCCCAGATACGCAGTATTTT.